These 25 T cell receptor beta chains share one sample of origin, sequenced in a study of T-cell reconstitution after alpha-beta-depleted transplantation in children. Unique molecular identifiers were incorporated when the TCRbeta library was constructed. TCRdb called the PCR reads again in MiXCR, with one record for every CDR3 protein. The repertoire holds over 450,000 distinct CDR3 sequences, 8% to 11% seen once, with around 2% in the top ten. The sample was PBMCs, taken before TCRalphabeta/CD19-depleted stem cell transplant. The receptors shown here come from a child aged 2 to 15 with inherited bone marrow failure, due to receive a stem cell transplant.

This clonotype showed up many times. The junction shows a germline mismatch at one end, possibly a read error. V usage is TRBV7-9 and J usage is TRBJ2-7; D remains unclear. CDR3 length equals 13 residues. The germline V gene has CDR1 SEHNR and CDR2 FQNEAQ (reference sequence). CDR3: CASSLVSSYEQYF. The CDR3 DNA is TGCGCCAGCAGCTTGGTAAGCTCCTACGAGCAGTACTTC.

This clonotype was detected ten times or more. V gene TRBV9 combines with J gene TRBJ2-1, with D tentatively TRBD1 or TRBD2 (7 bases each). The CDR3 is 14 residues long. Germline V gene data show CDR1 as SGDLS and CDR2 as YYNGEE. V was cut by 3 bases and J by 5 bases, with 12 bases left in between. CDR3 in amino acids: CASSEGAGDNEQFF. In DNA, the CDR3 is TGTGCCAGCAGCGAGGGGGCGGGGGACAATGAGCAGTTCTTC.

This clonotype was counted at least ten times. The chain's CDR3 is CASSQEPGLAGGATETQYF. The CDR3 bases are TGCGCCAGCAGCCAAGAACCCGGACTAGCGGGAGGGGCTACAGAGACCCAGTACTTC. V is TRBV4-3 and J is TRBJ2-5; 15 bases match TRBD2. V gave up 0 bases and J gave up 4 bases; unmatched junction bases: 9. CDR3 size: 19 residues. The germline V gene encodes CDR1 LGHNA and CDR2 YSLEER.

This clonotype was seen many times. The genes are TRBV20-1 and TRBJ1-5; 7 bases map to TRBD1. The CDR3 runs to 13 residues. The germline V gene has CDR1 DFQATT and CDR2 SNEGSKA (reference sequence). V lost 2 bases, J lost 5 bases, and 3 bases stayed unmatched. CDR3 bases: TGCAGTGCTAGACAGGACAGGTATCAGCCCCAGCATTTT. Amino acid sequence: CSARQDRYQPQHF.

This rearrangement joins TRBV29-1 to TRBJ2-7, with D perhaps matching TRBD1 (6 bases). This CDR3 region has 14 residues. Germline V gene data show CDR1 as SQVTM and CDR2 as ANQGSEA. Trimming left V 5 bases short and J 3 bases short, with 17 bases between. This CDR3 is CSVWPPDRIYEQYF. The CDR3 DNA follows: TGCAGCGTTTGGCCCCCCGACAGGATCTACGAGCAGTACTTC.

Many counts were recorded for this clonotype. The chain recombines TRBV5-1 with TRBJ2-7; 10 nucleotides line up with TRBD2. The germline CDR1 and CDR2 sequences are SGHRS and YFSETQ. V dropped 4 bases and J dropped 0; count of bases not matched to a gene: 7. The CDR3 spans 16 residues. DNA of the CDR3: TGCGCCAGCAGCATAGGACTAGCGGATGTCTCCTACGAGCAGTACTTC. Amino acid sequence: CASSIGLADVSYEQYF.

This clonotype has only a few counts. The chain uses TRBV6-5 and TRBJ2-7; 10 bases are a match to TRBD2. The CDR3 spans 16 residues. Germline V gene data show CDR1 as MNHEY and CDR2 as SVGAGI. The V gene end was trimmed by 2 bases and the J gene end by 4 bases; junction bases not matched to a gene: 8. The CDR3 DNA reads TGTGCCAGCAGTTACCTCGGGACTAGCGTACCTTACGAGCAGTACTTC. This encodes CASSYLGTSVPYEQYF.

This clonotype was seen a handful of times. The chain uses TRBV27 and TRBJ2-7, with D unresolved. This CDR3 comprises 14 residues. With 3 bases removed from V and 5 bases from J, the gap between germline ends came to 14 bases. Germline CDR1 is MNHEY and CDR2 is SMNVEV (reference sequence). CDR3 sequence: CASSFGALADEQYF. CDR3 bases: TGTGCCAGCAGTTTTGGCGCCTTGGCCGACGAGCAGTACTTC.

This clonotype was counted only a few times. This rearrangement joins TRBV7-2 to TRBJ2-2, with D possibly TRBD2 on 5 matching bases. This CDR3 comprises 16 residues. Germline V gene data show CDR1 as SGHTA and CDR2 as FQGNSA. Trimming took off 1 base at V and 4 bases at J, with 13 bases between the two ends. The CDR3 sequence: CASSLEEEDSTGELFF. As DNA, the CDR3 is TGTGCCAGCAGCTTAGAAGAGGAGGATTCCACCGGGGAGCTGTTTTTT.

This clonotype was seen a handful of times. V usage is TRBV4-3 and J usage is TRBJ2-3; 9 bases are a match to TRBD2. The ends lost 1 base at V and 2 bases at J; junction bases unmatched: 4. CDR1 is LGHNA, CDR2 YSLEER, per germline. This CDR3 is 16 amino acids long. The CDR3 region has the DNA TGCGCCAGCAGCCAAGTCAGGACTAGCGACACAGATACGCAGTATTTT. This gives the protein CASSQVRTSDTDTQYF.

The table lists this clonotype with many counts. This chain connects TRBV6-5 to TRBJ2-5; tentatively, D is TRBD2 (6 bases). V gave up 3 bases and J gave up 5 bases, with 16 bases separating them. This CDR3 spans 15 amino acids. Germline-derived CDR1 and CDR2 are MNHEY and SVGAGI. CDR3 residues: CASSYLSGSRETQYF. CDR3 coding DNA: TGTGCCAGCAGTTATCTCTCCGGGAGTCGGGAGACCCAGTACTTC.

This clonotype turned up a few times. The CDR3 DNA reads as TGTGCCATCAGTGACGGGCGGGGGGAAAACACCGGGGAGCTGTTTTTT. Protein product: CAISDGRGENTGELFF. V gene TRBV10-3 combines with J gene TRBJ2-2; 8 bases match TRBD2. The germline CDR1 and CDR2 sequences are ENHRY and SYGVKD. The CDR3 sequence is 16 residues long. J was trimmed by 2 bases and V by 3 bases; bases with no gene match: 5.

In regard to this clonotype: The CDR3 does not close with the conserved phenylalanine or tryptophan, likely indicating a read error. The V gene is TRBV2, the J gene TRBJ2-7, with 7 positions matching TRBD1. CDR1 and CDR2 (germline): SNHLY, FYNNEI. Losses at the gene ends were 6 bases for V and 7 bases for J; bases not matched to a gene: 9. CDR3 size: 13 residues. The DNA of the CDR3 is TGTGCCAGCAGCGCAGACAGGGCGCGGGAGCAGTACTCC. It specifies CASSADRAREQYS.

This clonotype was seen at least ten times. This chain links TRBV2 with TRBJ2-5; TRBD1 or TRBD2 may be the D gene (5 bases each). Germline CDR1 and CDR2: SNHLY and FYNNEI. The CDR3 has 12 residues. V gave up 3 bases and J gave up 7 bases, with 9 bases separating them. The CDR3 here is CASSDRESTQYF. In DNA form, the CDR3 reads TGTGCCAGCAGTGACAGGGAGTCGACCCAGTACTTC.

This clonotype was detected many times. The gene calls are TRBV11-2 and TRBJ2-3, with 12 bases lining up with TRBD2. The length of the CDR3 is 16 residues. V lost 4 bases to trimming and J lost 3 bases; unmatched junction nucleotides: 5. Germline-derived CDR1 and CDR2 are SGHAT and FQNNGV. CDR3 sequence (DNA): TGTGCCAGCAGCTCTAGCGGGAGGGCCGTGACAGATACGCAGTATTTT. Amino acid sequence: CASSSSGRAVTDTQYF.

The chain is built from TRBV19 and TRBJ1-1; 7 nucleotides line up with TRBD1. Germline V lookup: CDR1 LNHDA, CDR2 SQIVND (reference sequence). The trim removed 6 bases at V and 8 bases at J, leaving 9 bases unmatched. CDR3 length equals 13 residues. The CDR3 DNA sequence: TGTGCCAGTAGCTTTATAGGGGACAGCGAAGCTTTCTTT. Protein: CASSFIGDSEAFF.

This clonotype was found many times. V usage is TRBV3-1 and J usage is TRBJ2-1; tentative D call: TRBD2 (5 bases). The CDR3 is 15 amino acids. Germline values: CDR1 LGHDT, CDR2 YNNKEL (reference sequence). Trimming shortened V by 1 base and J by 10 bases, and 17 bases separated the two germline ends. This chain's CDR3 is CASSQGLADDIEQFF. CDR3 bases: TGTGCCAGCAGCCAAGGTCTAGCAGACGACATAGAGCAGTTCTTC.

Many counts were recorded for this clonotype. This CDR3 is CASTIRGANTEAFF. CDR3 nucleotide sequence: TGTGCCAGCACTATTAGGGGGGCGAACACTGAAGCTTTCTTT. The V gene is TRBV12-3 or TRBV12-4, the J gene TRBJ1-1; a possible D gene is TRBD1 (6 bases). There are 14 residues in the CDR3. V was shortened by 7 bases and J by 1 base, with 13 bases between the two germline ends.

On this clonotype: A read error is possible here, since a much larger clone lies one base away. The J gene is TRBJ2-1, the V gene TRBV29-1; no reliable D call. The V end lost 1 base, the J end lost 3 bases, and 10 bases lay between the germline ends. This CDR3 is built from 14 residues. Germline V gives CDR1 SQVTM, CDR2 ANQGSEA. The CDR3 nucleotides read TGCAGCGTTGAAGGTCTGAGCTGCTACAATGAGCAGTTCTTC. Translating it yields CSVEGLSCYNEQFF.

The chain carries TRBV29-1 and TRBJ1-1; 7 bases map to TRBD1. Germline V gene sequence: CDR1 SQVTM, CDR2 ANQGSEA. V was clipped by 4 bases and J by 0 bases; unmatched bases: 5. There are 14 residues in the CDR3. CDR3 in DNA: TGCAGCGTTGTAAGGGGGCAGATGAACACTGAAGCTTTCTTT. This gives the protein CSVVRGQMNTEAFF.

This clonotype appeared many times. The rearrangement links TRBV28 to TRBJ1-3; possibly TRBD1 for D (6 bases). Between the trimmed V and J ends, which lost 6 bases and 2 bases, there was a span of 8 bases. Germline values: CDR1 MDHEN, CDR2 SYDVKM. The CDR3 length is 13 residues. The CDR3 DNA follows: TGTGCCAGCAGACGGACAGCTGGAAACACCATATATTTT. This sequence encodes CASRRTAGNTIYF.

This clonotype was seen ten or more times. CDR3 loop: CSARDRGQGYGYTF. Here the CDR3 DNA reads TGCAGTGCTAGAGATCGGGGACAGGGCTATGGCTACACCTTC. V usage is TRBV20-1 and J usage is TRBJ1-2, with 9 bases identical to TRBD1. V trimming: 0 bases; J trimming: 4 bases; junction bases outside the gene matches: 3. CDR1 and CDR2 from the germline V gene are DFQATT and SNEGSKA (reference sequence). The CDR3 contains 14 residues.

There are many counts of this clonotype. The chain joins TRBV24-1 to TRBJ2-1, with TRBD2 matching 7 bases. CDR3 size: 15 residues. CDR1 is KGHDR, CDR2 SFDVKD, per germline. With 2 bases clipped from V and 5 bases from J, the junction kept 5 bases outside the gene matches. This chain's CDR3 is CATSDWRETHNEQFF. The CDR3 nucleotides are TGTGCCACCAGTGATTGGCGGGAGACCCACAATGAGCAGTTCTTC.

The chain is built from TRBV10-3 and TRBJ2-7, with TRBD1 matching 9 bases. CDR1 is ENHRY, CDR2 SYGVKD, per germline. The CDR3 has 13 residues. The V segment lost 5 bases and the J segment 3 bases; nucleotides outside the gene matches: 2. The CDR3 DNA is TGTGCCATCAGTCAGGGACAGGGCTACGAGCAGTACTTC. Translated: CAISQGQGYEQYF.

This clonotype was observed a handful of times. This chain connects TRBV7-2 to TRBJ2-1; no reliable D call. Between the trimmed V and J ends, which lost 5 bases and 6 bases, there was a span of 17 bases. The CDR3 is 15 amino acids. Germline-derived CDR1 and CDR2 are SGHTA and FQGNSA. CDR3 DNA sequence: TGTGCCAGCAGCCAATCTCCCCCCCCTGGCAATGAGCAGTTCTTC. Encoded protein: CASSQSPPPGNEQFF.